This T cell receptor beta chain was documented in a study of shared clonotypes between healthy human individuals. Regarding the study as a whole: Richness estimates generally favored naive over memory subsets.

Germline V CDR1 and CDR2: MGHDK, SYGVNS. The V end was cut by 8 bases, the J end by 4 bases, with 20 bases between. This CDR3 is built from 15 residues. In the case of this clone: Its antigen is still unknown.

Several immunoSEQ plates held equal portions of the genomic DNA taken from each subset. Some clones are missing from TCRdb's copy, which holds only in-frame ones; the method was immunoSEQ multiplex PCR. The data hold 2 million or so clones, with 95% observed a single time. Sequenced sample: naive CD4+ T cells sorted from blood. Indicated subset: CD45RA+ positively selected. This sequence was found in a man younger than 35 in good health. The V and J genes are TRBV25-1 and TRBJ1-1; a possible D gene is TRBD1 (6 bases). In DNA, the CDR3 is TGTGCCAGCGGCGTAGGGGGAGATACGGGCACTGAAGCTTTCTTT. Its translation: CASGVGGDTGTEAFF.